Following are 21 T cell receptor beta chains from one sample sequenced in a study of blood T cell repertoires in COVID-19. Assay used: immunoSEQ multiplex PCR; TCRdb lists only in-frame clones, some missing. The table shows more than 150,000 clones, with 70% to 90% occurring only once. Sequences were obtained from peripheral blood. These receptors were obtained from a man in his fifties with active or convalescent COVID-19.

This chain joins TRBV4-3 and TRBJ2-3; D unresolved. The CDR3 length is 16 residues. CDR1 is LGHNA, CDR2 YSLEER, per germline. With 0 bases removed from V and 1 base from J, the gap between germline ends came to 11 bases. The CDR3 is CASSQEGLGGTDTQYF. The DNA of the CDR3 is TGCGCCAGCAGCCAAGAAGGTTTAGGAGGCACAGATACGCAGTATTTT.

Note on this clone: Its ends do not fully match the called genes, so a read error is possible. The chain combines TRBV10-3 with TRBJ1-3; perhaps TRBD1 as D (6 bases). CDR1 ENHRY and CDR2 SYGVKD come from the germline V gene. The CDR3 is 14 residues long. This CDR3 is CAISQGRDGDTIYF. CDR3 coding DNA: TGTGCCATCAGCCAGGGGAGGGATGGAGACACCATATATTTT.

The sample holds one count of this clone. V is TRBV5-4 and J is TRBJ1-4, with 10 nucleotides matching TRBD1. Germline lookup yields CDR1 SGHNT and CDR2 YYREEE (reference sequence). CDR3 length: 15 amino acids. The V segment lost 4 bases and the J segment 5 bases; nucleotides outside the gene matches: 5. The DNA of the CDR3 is TGTGCCAGCAGCATCGACAGGGGGCGGAATGAAAAACTGTTTTTT. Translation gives CASSIDRGRNEKLFF.

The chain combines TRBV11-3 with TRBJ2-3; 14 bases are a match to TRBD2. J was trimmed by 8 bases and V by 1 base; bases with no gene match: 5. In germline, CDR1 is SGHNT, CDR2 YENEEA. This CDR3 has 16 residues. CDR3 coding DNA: TGTGCCAGCAGCTTAGCCGGGACTAGCGGGAGTGGTACGCAGTATTTT. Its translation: CASSLAGTSGSGTQYF.

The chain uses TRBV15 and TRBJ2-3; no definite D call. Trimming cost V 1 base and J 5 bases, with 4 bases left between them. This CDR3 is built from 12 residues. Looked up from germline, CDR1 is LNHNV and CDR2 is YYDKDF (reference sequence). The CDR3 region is CATSRALDTQYF. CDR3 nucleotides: TGTGCCACCAGCAGAGCCCTAGATACGCAGTATTTT.

The CDR3 sequence: CASSLEGHNTEAFF. For the CDR3, the DNA is TGTGCCAGCAGCCTAGAGGGGCATAACACTGAAGCTTTCTTT. J is TRBJ1-1 and V is TRBV4-2; D perhaps matches TRBD1 (5 bases). The germline V gene encodes CDR1 LGHNA and CDR2 YNFKEQ. The CDR3 spans 14 residues. Trimming took off 4 bases at V and 2 bases at J, with 11 bases between the two ends.

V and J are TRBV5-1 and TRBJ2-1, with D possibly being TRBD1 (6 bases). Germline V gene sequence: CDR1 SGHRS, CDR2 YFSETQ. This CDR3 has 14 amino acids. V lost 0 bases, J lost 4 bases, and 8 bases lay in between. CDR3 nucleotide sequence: TGCGCCAGCAGCTTGGACAGGGCGTACAATGAGCAGTTCTTC. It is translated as CASSLDRAYNEQFF.

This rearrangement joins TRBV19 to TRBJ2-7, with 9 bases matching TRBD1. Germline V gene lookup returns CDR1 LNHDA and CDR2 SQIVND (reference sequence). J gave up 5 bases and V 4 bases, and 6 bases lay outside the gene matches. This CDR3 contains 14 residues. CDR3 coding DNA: TGTGCCAGTAGTAGCGGGACAGGGATACACGAGCAGTACTTC. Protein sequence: CASSSGTGIHEQYF.

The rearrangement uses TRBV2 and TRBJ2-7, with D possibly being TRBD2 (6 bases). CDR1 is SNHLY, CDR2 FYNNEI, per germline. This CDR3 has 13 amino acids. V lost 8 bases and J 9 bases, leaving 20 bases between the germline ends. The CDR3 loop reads CASSTGVVPGQYF. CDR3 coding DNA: TGTGCCAGCTCCACGGGGGTGGTGCCGGGGCAGTACTTC.

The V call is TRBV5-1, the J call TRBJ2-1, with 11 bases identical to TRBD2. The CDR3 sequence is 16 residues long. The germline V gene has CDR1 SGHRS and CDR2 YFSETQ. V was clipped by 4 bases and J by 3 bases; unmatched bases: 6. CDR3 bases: TGCGCCAGCAGCAGGACGACTAGCGGGATCTACAATGAGCAGTTCTTC. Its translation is CASSRTTSGIYNEQFF.

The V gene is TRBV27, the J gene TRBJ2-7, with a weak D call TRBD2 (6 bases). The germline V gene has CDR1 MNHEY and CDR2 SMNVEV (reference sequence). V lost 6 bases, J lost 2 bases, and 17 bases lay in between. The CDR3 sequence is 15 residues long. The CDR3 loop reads CASRSLGGGTYEQYF. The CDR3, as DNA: TGTGCCAGCAGATCTTTGGGGGGAGGAACCTACGAGCAGTACTTC.

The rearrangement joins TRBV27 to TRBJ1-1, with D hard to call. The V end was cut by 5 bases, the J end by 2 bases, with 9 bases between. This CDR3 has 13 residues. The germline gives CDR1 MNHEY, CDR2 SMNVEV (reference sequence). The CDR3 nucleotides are TGTGCCAGCAGTAATACGGTCAACACTGAAGCTTTCTTT. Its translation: CASSNTVNTEAFF.

This CDR3 reads CASSYSSDRVLSTEAFF. For the CDR3, the DNA is TGTGCCAGCAGTTACAGTTCGGACAGGGTTCTCAGCACTGAAGCTTTCTTT. The rearrangement joins TRBV6-2 or TRBV6-3 to TRBJ1-1, with 8 bases that match TRBD1. Germline CDR1 and CDR2: MNHEY and SVGEGT. This CDR3 region has 17 residues. The V and J ends lost 2 bases and 4 bases, in that order; junction bases with no gene match: 12.

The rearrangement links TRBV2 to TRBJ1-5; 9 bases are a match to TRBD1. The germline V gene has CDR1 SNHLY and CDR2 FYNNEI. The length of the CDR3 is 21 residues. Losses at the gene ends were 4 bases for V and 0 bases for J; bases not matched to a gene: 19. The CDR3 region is CASSGATPGQGFRNSNQPQHF. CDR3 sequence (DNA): TGTGCCAGCAGTGGCGCCACTCCGGGACAGGGTTTCCGGAATAGCAATCAGCCCCAGCATTTT.

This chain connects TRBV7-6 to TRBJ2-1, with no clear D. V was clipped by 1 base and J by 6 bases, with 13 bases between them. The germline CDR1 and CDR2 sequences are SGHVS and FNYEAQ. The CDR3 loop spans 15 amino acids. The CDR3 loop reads CASSLGSTSSNEQFF. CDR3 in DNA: TGTGCCAGCAGCTTAGGTTCGACTTCTTCCAATGAGCAGTTCTTC. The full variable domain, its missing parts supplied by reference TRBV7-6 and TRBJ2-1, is GAGVSQSPRYKVTKRGQDVALRCDPISGHVSLYWYRQALGQGPEFLTYFNYEAQQDKSGLPNDRFSAERPEGSISTLTIQRTEQRDSAMYRCASSLGSTSSNEQFFGPGTRLTVL.

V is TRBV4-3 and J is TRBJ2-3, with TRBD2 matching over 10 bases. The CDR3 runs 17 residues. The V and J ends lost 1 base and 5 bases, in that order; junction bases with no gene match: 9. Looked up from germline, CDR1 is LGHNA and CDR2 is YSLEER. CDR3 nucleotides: TGCGCCAGCAGCCAAGTCAGGAGCGGGGGGGTGAAAGATACGCAGTATTTT. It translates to CASSQVRSGGVKDTQYF.

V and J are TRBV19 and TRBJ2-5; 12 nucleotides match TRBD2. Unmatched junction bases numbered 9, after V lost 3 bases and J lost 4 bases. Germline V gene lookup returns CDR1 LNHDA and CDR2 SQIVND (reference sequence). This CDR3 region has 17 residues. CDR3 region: CASSIASGRAVGETQYF. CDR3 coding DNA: TGTGCCAGTAGTATTGCTAGCGGGAGGGCCGTAGGAGAGACCCAGTACTTC. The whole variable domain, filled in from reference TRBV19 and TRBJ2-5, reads DGGITQSPKYLFRKEGQNVTLSCEQNLNHDAMYWYRQDPGQGLRLIYYSQIVNDFQKGDIAEGYSVSREKKESFPLTVTSAQKNPTAFYLCASSIASGRAVGETQYFGPGTRLLVL.

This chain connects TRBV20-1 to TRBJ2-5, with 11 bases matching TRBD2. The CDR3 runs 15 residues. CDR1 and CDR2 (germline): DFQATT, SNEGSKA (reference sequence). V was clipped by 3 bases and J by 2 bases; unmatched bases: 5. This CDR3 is CSASTSGGGQETQYF. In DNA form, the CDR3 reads TGCAGTGCTAGTACTAGCGGGGGCGGGCAAGAGACCCAGTACTTC.

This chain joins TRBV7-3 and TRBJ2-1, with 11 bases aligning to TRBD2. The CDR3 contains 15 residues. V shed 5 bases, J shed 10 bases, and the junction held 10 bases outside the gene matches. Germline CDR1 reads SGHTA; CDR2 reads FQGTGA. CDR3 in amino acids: CASSPRHSGRVEQFF. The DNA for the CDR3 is TGTGCCAGCAGCCCGCGTCATAGCGGGAGGGTGGAGCAGTTCTTC.

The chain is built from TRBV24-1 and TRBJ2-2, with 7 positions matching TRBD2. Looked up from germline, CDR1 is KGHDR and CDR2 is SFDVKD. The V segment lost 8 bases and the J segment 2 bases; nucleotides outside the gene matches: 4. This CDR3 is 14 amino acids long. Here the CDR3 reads CATTGTTNTGELFF. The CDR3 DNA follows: TGTGCCACCACCGGGACTACCAACACCGGGGAGCTGTTTTTT.

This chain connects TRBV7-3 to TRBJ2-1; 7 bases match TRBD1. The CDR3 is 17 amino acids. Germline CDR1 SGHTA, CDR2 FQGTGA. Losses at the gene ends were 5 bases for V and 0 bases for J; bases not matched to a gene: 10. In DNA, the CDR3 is TGTGCCAGCAGCCCTCGATACAGGGGAAGCTCCTACAATGAGCAGTTCTTC. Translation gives CASSPRYRGSSYNEQFF. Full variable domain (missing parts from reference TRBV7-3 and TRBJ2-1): GAGVSQTPSNKVTEKGKYVELRCDPISGHTALYWYRQSLGQGPEFLIYFQGTGAADDSGLPNDRFFAVRPEGSVSTLKIQRTERGDSAVYLCASSPRYRGSSYNEQFFGPGTRLTVL.